This T cell receptor beta chain was profiled in a study of metastatic and nonmetastatic thyroid tumors. Study context: Peripheral blood and tumor or nodule samples from malignant and benign thyroid patients were compared. The study's findings and limits: Malignant tumors reportedly showed significantly higher TCR beta diversity than benign nodules in both blood and tumor.

No treatment of any kind had been given to any patient before thyroid surgery. Authors' processing steps: The distant-metastasis classifier for papillary thyroid cancer was built from CDR3 differences across clinicopathological groups. TCRdb recomputed clones from the PCR reads via MiXCR. The V and J calls were determined by TCRdb, not by the authors. The sample lists 31,000 or so clones, under 30% occurring once. As for this clone: Its cognate antigen is unknown.

The sequencing input was blood. This receptor was obtained from a female donor with papillary thyroid cancer or a benign thyroid nodule (not recorded which). Some clones in this sample may be carry-over from other donors' samples.

The CDR3 nucleotides read TGTGCCAGCAGTTTGGATGTAAGAGACAATGAGCAGTTCTTC. Amino acids: CASSLDVRDNEQFF. This sequence joins TRBV12-3 or TRBV12-4 and TRBJ2-1; D uncertain. Trimming removed 3 bases at V and 5 bases at J, with 11 bases between. This CDR3 has 14 residues.